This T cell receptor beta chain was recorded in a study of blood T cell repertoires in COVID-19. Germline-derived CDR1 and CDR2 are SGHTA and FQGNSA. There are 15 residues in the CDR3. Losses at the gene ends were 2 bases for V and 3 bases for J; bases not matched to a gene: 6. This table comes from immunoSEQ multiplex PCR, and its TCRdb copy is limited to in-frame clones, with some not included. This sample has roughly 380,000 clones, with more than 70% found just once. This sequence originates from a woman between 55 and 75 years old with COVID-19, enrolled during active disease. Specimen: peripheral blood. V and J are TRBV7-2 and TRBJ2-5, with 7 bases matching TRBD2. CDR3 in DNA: TGTGCCAGCAGCTTATGGGGGGGTGGGAAAGAGACCCAGTACTTC. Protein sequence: CASSLWGGGKETQYF.